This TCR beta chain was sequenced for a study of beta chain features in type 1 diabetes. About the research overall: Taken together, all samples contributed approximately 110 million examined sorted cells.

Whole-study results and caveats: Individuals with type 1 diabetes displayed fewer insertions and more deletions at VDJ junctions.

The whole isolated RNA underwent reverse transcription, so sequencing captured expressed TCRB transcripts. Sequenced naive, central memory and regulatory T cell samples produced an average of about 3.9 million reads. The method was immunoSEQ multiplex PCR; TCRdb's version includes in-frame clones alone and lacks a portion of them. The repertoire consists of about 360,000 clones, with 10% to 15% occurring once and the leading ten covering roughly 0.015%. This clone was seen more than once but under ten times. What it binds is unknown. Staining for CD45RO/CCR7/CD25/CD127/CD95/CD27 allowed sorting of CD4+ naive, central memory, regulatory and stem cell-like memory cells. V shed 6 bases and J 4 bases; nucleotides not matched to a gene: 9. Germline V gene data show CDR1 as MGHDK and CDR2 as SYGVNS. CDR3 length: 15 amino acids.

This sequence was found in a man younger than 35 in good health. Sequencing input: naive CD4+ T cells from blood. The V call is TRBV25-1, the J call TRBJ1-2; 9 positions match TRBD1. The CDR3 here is CASREGDRVAYGYTF. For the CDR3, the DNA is TGTGCCAGCAGGGAGGGGGACAGGGTCGCCTATGGCTACACCTTC.